The subject of this entry is one TCR beta chain. Its cognate antigen is unknown. V was trimmed by 3 bases and J by 4 bases, leaving 7 bases between them. The germline V gene encodes CDR1 KGHSH and CDR2 LQKENI. The CDR3 extends over 12 amino acids. This sample was taken from a study of T cell responses to AZD1222 COVID-19 vaccine. Overall study findings and caveats: Spike-specific TCR breadth and depth went up after people got two AZD1222 doses.

Some clones are missing from TCRdb's copy, which holds only in-frame ones; the method was immunoSEQ multiplex PCR. The table has 100,000 to 150,000 clones, about 87% seen once. This specimen was peripheral blood, taken on day 0 of AZD1222 vaccination. This TCR was recovered from an adult in good health. This chain uses TRBV18 with TRBJ2-7; D gene ambiguous. The CDR3 sequence is CASSPTPYEQYF. CDR3 bases: TGTGCCAGCTCACCGACTCCGTACGAGCAGTACTTC.